Shown below are 20 T cell receptor beta chains from a single sample sequenced in a study of blood T cell repertoires in COVID-19. This table comes from immunoSEQ multiplex PCR, and its TCRdb copy is limited to in-frame clones, with some not included. The top ten hold around 3.9% of the sample, which has 300,000 to 450,000 clones, over 85% seen once. Sequencing was done on a sample of peripheral blood. Every receptor here comes from an older woman with COVID-19, enrolled during active disease.

The chain is built from TRBV6-1 and TRBJ1-5; D is perhaps TRBD1 (5 bases). The germline V and J ends were trimmed by 2 bases and 6 bases, with 20 bases remaining between them. The CDR3 length is 17 residues. Per the germline V gene, CDR1 is MNHNS and CDR2 is SASEGT. CDR3 region: CASSELGWGETGQPQHF. The CDR3 DNA sequence: TGTGCCAGCAGTGAATTGGGGTGGGGGGAGACGGGTCAGCCCCAGCATTTT.

The chain couples TRBV11-2 to TRBJ1-2; TRBD1 might be the D (6 bases). CDR1 is SGHAT and CDR2 is FQNNGV in the germline V gene. The V gene lost 4 bases and the J gene lost 8 bases, with 11 bases spanning the gap. The CDR3 spans 12 residues. CDR3 protein: CASSSQGWGYTF. In DNA form, the CDR3 reads TGTGCCAGCAGCTCACAGGGTTGGGGCTACACCTTC. The full variable domain, completed using reference TRBV11-2 and TRBJ1-2, is EAGVAQSPRYKIIEKRQSVAFWCNPISGHATLYWYQQILGQGPKLLIQFQNNGVVDDSQLPKDRFSAERLKGVDSTLKIQPAKLEDSAVYLCASSSQGWGYTFGSGTRLTVV.

The V gene is TRBV5-1, the J gene TRBJ1-1; TRBD1 agrees at 11 bases. CDR3 length: 16 amino acids. V shed 3 bases and J 1 base; nucleotides not matched to a gene: 5. Per germline, CDR1 SGHRS and CDR2 YFSETQ. This CDR3 reads CASSSDRGLKNTEAFF. CDR3 in DNA: TGCGCCAGCAGCTCGGACAGGGGGCTAAAGAACACTGAAGCTTTCTTT.

The rearrangement uses TRBV2 and TRBJ1-1; D remains ambiguous. V shed 6 bases and J shed 1 base, with 12 bases lying between them. Germline V gives CDR1 SNHLY, CDR2 FYNNEI. The CDR3 is 14 residues long. The CDR3 reads CASRWTEANTEAFF. The CDR3 DNA reads as TGTGCCAGCAGATGGACGGAGGCGAACACTGAAGCTTTCTTT. Full variable domain (missing parts from reference TRBV2 and TRBJ1-1): EPEVTQTPSHQVTQMGQEVILRCVPISNHLYFYWYRQILGQKVEFLVSFYNNEISEKSEIFDDQFSVERPDGSNFTLKIRSTKLEDSAMYFCASRWTEANTEAFFGQGTRLTVV.

This clone was seen only once. This chain links TRBV11-2 with TRBJ2-3; 11 nucleotides agree with TRBD2. Germline loops: CDR1 SGHAT, CDR2 FQNNGV. This CDR3 has 17 amino acids. The V segment lost 0 bases and the J segment 1 base; nucleotides outside the gene matches: 3. The CDR3 is CASSLDPLAGGTDTQYF. The CDR3 DNA follows: TGTGCCAGCAGCTTAGACCCACTAGCGGGGGGCACAGATACGCAGTATTTT.

The chain has TRBV14 and TRBJ2-1; 9 bases agree with TRBD1. Trimming at V came to 3 bases and at J to 4 bases, leaving 7 bases not matched to a gene. The CDR3 is made up of 16 amino acids. Germline CDR1 and CDR2: SGHDN and FVKESK. CDR3 loop: CASSQERGQGYNEQFF. The CDR3 bases are TGTGCCAGCAGCCAGGAGCGGGGACAGGGTTACAATGAGCAGTTCTTC.

The J gene is TRBJ1-5, the V gene TRBV6-5; D remains unclear. Germline loops: CDR1 MNHEY, CDR2 SVGAGI. V gave up 6 bases and J gave up 4 bases, with 10 bases separating them. The CDR3 extends over 13 amino acids. DNA of the CDR3: TGTGCCAGCAGCCTCACTACGAATCAGCCCCAGCATTTT. Its protein product is CASSLTTNQPQHF.

The chain joins TRBV5-6 to TRBJ1-2; no clear D gene. The CDR3 is 15 residues long. V was shortened by 3 bases and J by 3 bases, with 15 bases between the two germline ends. Germline CDR1 and CDR2: SGHDT and YYEEEE. The CDR3 here is CASSSLGGQDYGYTF. The CDR3 coding sequence is TGTGCCAGCAGCTCACTAGGTGGGCAGGACTATGGCTACACCTTC.

This chain uses TRBV28 with TRBJ1-6, with D unresolved. CDR3 length: 13 residues. The ends were cut back, 3 bases at V and 11 bases at J, with 11 bases in the middle. Looked up from germline, CDR1 is MDHEN and CDR2 is SYDVKM. The CDR3 DNA reads as TGTGCCAGCAGTTTTTCAGCCAGGCCACCCCTCCACTTT. This sequence encodes CASSFSARPPLHF.

The chain joins TRBV5-3 to TRBJ1-5; weak D call: TRBD1 (6 bases). TRBV5-3 is labeled an ORF, and its function is uncertain. CDR3 size: 17 residues. V was cut by 2 bases and J by 0 bases, with 15 bases left in between. CDR3 bases: TGTGCCAGAAGCTTTTACTACAGGGCGTATAGCAATCAGCCCCAGCATTTT. Its protein is CARSFYYRAYSNQPQHF.

CDR3 residues: CASTSDREATQYF. The CDR3 DNA is TGTGCCAGCACCTCGGACAGGGAGGCGACCCAGTACTTC. The chain couples TRBV5-4 to TRBJ2-5, with TRBD1 matching 8 bases. The CDR3 sequence is 13 residues long. Germline CDR1 is SGHNT and CDR2 is YYREEE (reference sequence). The V and J ends lost 6 bases and 7 bases, in that order; junction bases with no gene match: 8.

This clone turned up a few times. This chain links TRBV6-5 with TRBJ1-4; 8 nucleotides line up with TRBD1. V lost 4 bases, J lost 3 bases, and 1 base stayed unmatched. The CDR3 sequence is 14 residues long. CDR1 and CDR2 (germline): MNHEY, SVGAGI. The CDR3 DNA sequence: TGTGCCAGCAGTTCGACAGGGGCTAATGAAAAACTGTTTTTT. Protein: CASSSTGANEKLFF.

This chain connects TRBV7-8 to TRBJ1-6, with 7 bases fitting TRBD1. This CDR3 comprises 16 residues. Germline V gene sequence: CDR1 SGHVS, CDR2 FQNEAQ. Trimming at V came to 5 bases and at J to 9 bases, leaving 13 bases not matched to a gene. DNA for the CDR3: TGTGCCAGCAGCCCCGCCAAGGGGGCGAAGGTTTCACCCCTCCACTTT. Protein sequence: CASSPAKGAKVSPLHF.

The chain joins TRBV4-2 to TRBJ1-1; TRBD1 matches 7 bases. CDR1 LGHNA and CDR2 YNFKEQ come from the germline V gene. The CDR3 loop spans 16 amino acids. Unmatched junction bases numbered 15, after V lost 6 bases and J lost 5 bases. CDR3 in amino acids: CASRTPEGAGGTEAFF. CDR3 DNA: TGTGCCAGCAGGACCCCTGAGGGGGCGGGGGGAACTGAAGCTTTCTTT.

The chain is built from TRBV5-4 and TRBJ1-2, with D possibly matching TRBD1 (5 bases). Trimming took off 6 bases at V and 1 base at J, with 16 bases between the two ends. Germline lookup yields CDR1 SGHNT and CDR2 YYREEE (reference sequence). The CDR3 has 15 amino acids. CDR3 nucleotide sequence: TGTGCCAGCACCAAAACCCCAGGGAATAACTATGGCTACACCTTC. Translated: CASTKTPGNNYGYTF.

The chain recombines TRBV3-1 (or the pseudogene TRBV3-2) with TRBJ2-1; 13 bases fit TRBD2. Trimming removed 4 bases from V and 6 bases from J; junction bases left unmatched: 15. This CDR3 has 19 residues. The V gene's germline CDR1 is LGHDT and CDR2 YNNKEL (reference sequence). The CDR3 here is CASSLSLAGGIRSSNEQFF. The CDR3 DNA reads as TGTGCCAGCAGCCTATCACTAGCGGGGGGGATACGAAGCTCCAATGAGCAGTTCTTC.

The chain recombines TRBV13 with TRBJ2-6, with 8 nucleotides matching TRBD1. Germline V CDR1 and CDR2: PRHDT, FYEKMQ (reference sequence). After removal of 5 bases from V and 0 bases from J, the junction contained 6 bases not matched to a gene. CDR3 length: 17 amino acids. This CDR3 is CASSTRTGGSGANVLTF. CDR3 DNA sequence: TGTGCCAGCAGCACCCGTACAGGGGGCTCTGGGGCCAACGTCCTGACTTTC. The full variable domain, with the rest looked up from reference TRBV13 and TRBJ2-6, is AAGVIQSPRHLIKEKRETATLKCYPIPRHDTVYWYQQGPGQDPQFLISFYEKMQSDKGSIPDRFSAQQFSDYHSELNMSSLELGDSALYFCASSTRTGGSGANVLTFGAGSRLTVL.

In its sample, this clone was seen many times. V and J are TRBV4-1 and TRBJ1-6, with D possibly TRBD1 on 5 matching bases. The CDR3 is 17 residues long. CDR1 and CDR2 from the germline V gene are MGHRA and YSYEKL. Trimming took off 4 bases at V and 10 bases at J, with 23 bases between the two ends. The CDR3 protein is CASSPRAPSGGGSPLHF. CDR3 DNA sequence: TGCGCCAGCAGCCCCCGGGCTCCCTCCGGGGGGGGATCACCCCTCCACTTT.

Turning to this clone: A much larger clone differs by one base, so this may be a read error. This sample includes further DNA sequences coding for the same CDR3. The chain combines TRBV9 with TRBJ1-5, with D maybe TRBD1 (6 bases). The ends were cut back, 0 bases at V and 2 bases at J, with 6 bases in the middle. The CDR3 length is 14 residues. CDR1 is SGDLS and CDR2 is YYNGEE in the germline V gene. In DNA, the CDR3 is TGTGCCAGCAGCGTAGGACAGGGCAATCAGCCCCAGCATTTT. Encoded protein: CASSVGQGNQPQHF.

The CDR3 coding sequence is TGTGCCAGCAGCGAAACAGGGAGCGTGACCTATGGCTACACCTTC. It is translated as CASSETGSVTYGYTF. V is TRBV7-3 and J is TRBJ1-2; perhaps TRBD1 as D (6 bases). The germline gives CDR1 SGHTA, CDR2 FQGTGA. The V gene lost 5 bases and the J gene lost 4 bases, with 17 bases spanning the gap. The CDR3 length is 15 residues.